This T cell receptor (beta chain) was observed in a study of persistence of HIV-infected CD4 T cells. CDR3 length: 15 amino acids. Germline assignment: CDR1 SGHVS and CDR2 FNYEAQ. V was pared by 1 base and J by 3 bases, with 12 bases between. Sequencing used immunoSEQ version 4 in survey mode. Using immunoSEQ multiplex PCR, the repertoire was profiled, and TCRdb retains in-frame clones only, with some absent. In the table there are some 23,000 clones, over 65% of which are singletons. This clone was detected a few times. Its specificity is not known. The stimulus was an HIV-1 Gag 15-mer peptide pool, 0.8 to 1 ug/peptide/mL. CD4+ T cells upregulating both CD40 ligand and CD69 were sorted as responding cells. Plasma HIV-1 RNA stayed below 50 copies/mL for at least 4 years. CD4+ T cell counts exceeded 400 cells/uL; CMV serology was positive. General study points: Antigen-responding cells were enriched for degenerate expanded CDR3beta sequences. Proviral oligoclonality tracked with TCR oligoclonality within the same sorted cells.

The source is an adult man with HIV who was CMV-seropositive. The gene calls are TRBV7-6 and TRBJ1-1; a weak D match, TRBD1 (6 bases). The material sequenced was CD4+ T cells sorted from PBMCs after roughly 18-hour stimulation, taken from a patient who received antiretroviral therapy. This chain's CDR3 is CASSLEAGADTEAFF. CDR3 in DNA: TGTGCCAGCAGCTTAGAGGCGGGGGCGGACACTGAAGCTTTCTTT.